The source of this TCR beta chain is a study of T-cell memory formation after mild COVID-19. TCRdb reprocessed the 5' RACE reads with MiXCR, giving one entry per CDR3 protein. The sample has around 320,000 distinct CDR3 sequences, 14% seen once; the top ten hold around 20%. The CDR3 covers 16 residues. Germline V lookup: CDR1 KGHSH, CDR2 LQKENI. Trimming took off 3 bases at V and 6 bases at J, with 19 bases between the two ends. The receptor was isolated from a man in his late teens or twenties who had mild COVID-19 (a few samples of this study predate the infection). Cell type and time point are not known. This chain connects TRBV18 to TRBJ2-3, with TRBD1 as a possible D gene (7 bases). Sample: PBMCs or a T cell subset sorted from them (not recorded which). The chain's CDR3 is CASSPLGRGAPDTQYF. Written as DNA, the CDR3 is TGTGCCAGCTCACCGCTTGGCAGGGGGGCCCCCGATACGCAGTATTTT.